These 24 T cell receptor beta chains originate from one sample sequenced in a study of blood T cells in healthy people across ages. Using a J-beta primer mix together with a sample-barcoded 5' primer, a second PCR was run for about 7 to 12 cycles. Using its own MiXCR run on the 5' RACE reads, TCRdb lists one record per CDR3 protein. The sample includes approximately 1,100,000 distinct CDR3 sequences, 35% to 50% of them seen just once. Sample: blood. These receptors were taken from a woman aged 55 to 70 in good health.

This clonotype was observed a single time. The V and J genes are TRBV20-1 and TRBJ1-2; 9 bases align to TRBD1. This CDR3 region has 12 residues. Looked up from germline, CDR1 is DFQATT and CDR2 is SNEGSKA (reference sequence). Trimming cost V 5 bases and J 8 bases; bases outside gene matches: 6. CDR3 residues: CSAVQGARGYTF. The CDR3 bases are TGCAGTGCTGTACAGGGGGCGAGGGGCTACACCTTC.

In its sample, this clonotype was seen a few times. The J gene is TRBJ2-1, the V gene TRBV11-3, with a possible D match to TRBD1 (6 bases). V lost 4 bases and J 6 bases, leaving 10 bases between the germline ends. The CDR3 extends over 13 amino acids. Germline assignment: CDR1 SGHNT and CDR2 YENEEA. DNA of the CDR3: TGTGCCAGCAGCTCCCGAGGGGGCAATGAGCAGTTCTTC. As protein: CASSSRGGNEQFF. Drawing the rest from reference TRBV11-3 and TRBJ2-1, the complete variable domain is EAGVVQSPRYKIIEKKQPVAFWCNPISGHNTLYWYLQNLGQGPELLIRYENEEAVDDSQLPKDRFSAERLKGVDSTLKIQPAELGDSAVYLCASSSRGGNEQFFGPGTRLTVL.

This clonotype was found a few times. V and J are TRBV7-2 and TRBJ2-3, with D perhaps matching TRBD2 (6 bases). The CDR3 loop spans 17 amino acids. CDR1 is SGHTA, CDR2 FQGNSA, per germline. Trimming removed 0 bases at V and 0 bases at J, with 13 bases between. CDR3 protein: CASSLARLVISTDTQYF. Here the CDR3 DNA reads TGTGCCAGCAGCTTAGCGCGACTAGTAATTAGCACAGATACGCAGTATTTT.

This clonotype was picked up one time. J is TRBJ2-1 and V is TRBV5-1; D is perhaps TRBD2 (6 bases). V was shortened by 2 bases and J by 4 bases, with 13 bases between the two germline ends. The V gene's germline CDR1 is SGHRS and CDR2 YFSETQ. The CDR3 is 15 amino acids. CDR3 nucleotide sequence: TGCGCCAGCAGCTTTAGGGCGGGGTTGTACAATGAGCAGTTCTTC. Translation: CASSFRAGLYNEQFF.

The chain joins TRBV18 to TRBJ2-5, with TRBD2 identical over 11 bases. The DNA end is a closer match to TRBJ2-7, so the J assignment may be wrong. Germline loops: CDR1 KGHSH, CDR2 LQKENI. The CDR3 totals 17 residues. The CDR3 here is CASSLGLAGGSPYEQYF. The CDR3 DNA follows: TGTGCCAGCTCACTCGGTCTAGCGGGAGGATCCCCCTACGAGCAGTACTTC.

CDR3 loop: CSQGGEQYF. The CDR3 DNA reads as TGCAGTCAGGGAGGCGAGCAGTACTTC. The J gene is TRBJ2-7, the V gene TRBV20-1; maybe TRBD2 (6 bases). Germline V gives CDR1 DFQATT, CDR2 SNEGSKA (reference sequence). The CDR3 loop spans 9 amino acids. Trimming left V 8 bases short and J 6 bases short, with 8 bases between.

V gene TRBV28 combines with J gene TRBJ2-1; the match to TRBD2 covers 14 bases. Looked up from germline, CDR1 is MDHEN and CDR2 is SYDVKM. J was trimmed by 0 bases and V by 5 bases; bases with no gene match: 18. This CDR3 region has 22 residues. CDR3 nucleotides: TGTGCCAGCAGTCCAACAGGGGGCGCGAGACTAGCGGGAGGGCCCTCCTACAATGAGCAGTTCTTC. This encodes CASSPTGGARLAGGPSYNEQFF.

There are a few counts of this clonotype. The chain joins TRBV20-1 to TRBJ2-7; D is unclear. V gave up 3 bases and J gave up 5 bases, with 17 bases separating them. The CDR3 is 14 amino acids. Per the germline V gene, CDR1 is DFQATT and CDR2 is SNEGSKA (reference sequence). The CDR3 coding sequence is TGCAGTGCTAGTTCCCCCCGGTCCTACCACGAGCAGTACTTC. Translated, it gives CSASSPRSYHEQYF.

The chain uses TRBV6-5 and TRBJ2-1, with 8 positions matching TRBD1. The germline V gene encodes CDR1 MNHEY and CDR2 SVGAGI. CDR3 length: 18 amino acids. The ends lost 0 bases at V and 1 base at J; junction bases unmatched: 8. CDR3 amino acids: CASSYSAPGTGSYNEQFF. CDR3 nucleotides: TGTGCCAGCAGTTACTCGGCGCCCGGGACAGGATCCTACAATGAGCAGTTCTTC.

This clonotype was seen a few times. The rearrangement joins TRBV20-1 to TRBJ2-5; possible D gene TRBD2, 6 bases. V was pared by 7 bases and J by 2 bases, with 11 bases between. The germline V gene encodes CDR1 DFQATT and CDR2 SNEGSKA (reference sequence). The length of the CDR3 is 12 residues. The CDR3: CSGRVGQETQYF. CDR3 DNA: TGCAGTGGGAGGGTGGGACAAGAGACCCAGTACTTC.

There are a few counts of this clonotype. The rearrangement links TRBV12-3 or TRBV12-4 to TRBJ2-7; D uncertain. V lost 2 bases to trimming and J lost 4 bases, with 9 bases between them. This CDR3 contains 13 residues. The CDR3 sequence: CASSLSSHYEQYF. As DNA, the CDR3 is TGTGCCAGCAGTTTAAGCTCCCATTACGAGCAGTACTTC.

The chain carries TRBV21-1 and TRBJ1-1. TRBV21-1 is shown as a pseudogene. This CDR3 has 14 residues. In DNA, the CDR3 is TGTGCCAGCAGCGGTTACACGGGGAACACTGAAGCTTTCTTT. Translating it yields CASSGYTGNTEAFF.

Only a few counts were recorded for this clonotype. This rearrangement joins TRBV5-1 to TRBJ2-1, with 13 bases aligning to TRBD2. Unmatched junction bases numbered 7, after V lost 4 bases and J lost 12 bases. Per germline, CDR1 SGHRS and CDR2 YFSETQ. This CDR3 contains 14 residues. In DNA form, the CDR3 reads TGCGCCAGCAGCCCTGGACTAGCGGGAGAAATGCAGTTCTTC. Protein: CASSPGLAGEMQFF.

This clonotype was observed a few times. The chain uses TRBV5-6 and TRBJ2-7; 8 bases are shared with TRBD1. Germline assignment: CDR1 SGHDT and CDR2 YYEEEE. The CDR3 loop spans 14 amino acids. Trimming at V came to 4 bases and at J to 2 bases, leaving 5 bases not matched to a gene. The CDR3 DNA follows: TGTGCCAGCAGCCCAGGGGGCTGGGCCTACGAGCAGTACTTC. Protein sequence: CASSPGGWAYEQYF.

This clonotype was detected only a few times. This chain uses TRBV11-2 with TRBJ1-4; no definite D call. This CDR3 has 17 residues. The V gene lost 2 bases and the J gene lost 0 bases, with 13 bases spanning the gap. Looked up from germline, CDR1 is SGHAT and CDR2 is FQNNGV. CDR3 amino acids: CASSLIGKAATNEKLFF. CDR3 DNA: TGTGCCAGCAGCTTAATAGGGAAGGCCGCAACTAATGAAAAACTGTTTTTT.

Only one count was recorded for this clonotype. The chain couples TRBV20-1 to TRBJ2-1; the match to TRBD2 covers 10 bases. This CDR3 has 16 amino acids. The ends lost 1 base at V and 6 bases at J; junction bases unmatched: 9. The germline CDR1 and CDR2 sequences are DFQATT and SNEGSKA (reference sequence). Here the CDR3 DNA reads TGCAGTGCTAGAGTCATTAGCGGGAGGAGGAGCAATGAGCAGTTCTTC. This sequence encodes CSARVISGRRSNEQFF.

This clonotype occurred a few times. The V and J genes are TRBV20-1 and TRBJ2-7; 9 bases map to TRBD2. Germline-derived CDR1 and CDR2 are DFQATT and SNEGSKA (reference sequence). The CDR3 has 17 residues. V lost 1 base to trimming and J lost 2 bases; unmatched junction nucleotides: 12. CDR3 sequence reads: CSARGVSHRLAAYEQYF. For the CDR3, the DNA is TGCAGTGCTAGAGGGGTAAGCCACCGACTAGCGGCCTACGAGCAGTACTTC.

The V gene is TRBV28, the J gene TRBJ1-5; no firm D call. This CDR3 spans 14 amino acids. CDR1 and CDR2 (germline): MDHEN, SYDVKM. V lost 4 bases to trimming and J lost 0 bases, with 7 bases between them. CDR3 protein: CASSYGYSNQPQHF. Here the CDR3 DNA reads TGTGCCAGCAGTTACGGCTATAGCAATCAGCCCCAGCATTTT.

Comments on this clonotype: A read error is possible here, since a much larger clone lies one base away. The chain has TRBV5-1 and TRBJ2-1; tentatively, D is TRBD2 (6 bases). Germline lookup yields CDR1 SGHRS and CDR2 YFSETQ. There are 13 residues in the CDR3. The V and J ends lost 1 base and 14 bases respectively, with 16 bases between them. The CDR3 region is CASSLLAGTGEFF. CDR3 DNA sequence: TGCGCCAGCAGCTTGCTCGCGGGGACGGGCGAGTTCTTC.

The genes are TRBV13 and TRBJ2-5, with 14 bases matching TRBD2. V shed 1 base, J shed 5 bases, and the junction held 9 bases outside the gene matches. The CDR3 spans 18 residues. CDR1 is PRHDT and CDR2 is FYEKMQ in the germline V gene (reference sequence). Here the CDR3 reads CASSLAGLAGVDMETQYF. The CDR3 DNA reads TGTGCCAGCAGCTTAGCGGGACTAGCGGGAGTTGATATGGAGACCCAGTACTTC.

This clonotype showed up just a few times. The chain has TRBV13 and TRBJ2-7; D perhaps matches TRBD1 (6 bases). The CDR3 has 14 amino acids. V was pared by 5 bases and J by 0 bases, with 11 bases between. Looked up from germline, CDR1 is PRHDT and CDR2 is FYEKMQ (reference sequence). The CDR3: CASSDDRHSYEQYF. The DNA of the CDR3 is TGTGCCAGCAGCGACGACAGGCACTCCTACGAGCAGTACTTC.

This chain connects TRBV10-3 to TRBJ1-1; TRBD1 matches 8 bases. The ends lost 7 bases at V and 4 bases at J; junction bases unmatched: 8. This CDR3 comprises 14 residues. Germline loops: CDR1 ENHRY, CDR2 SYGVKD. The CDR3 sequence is CAITRGQGGTEAFF. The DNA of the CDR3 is TGTGCCATCACCAGAGGACAGGGCGGCACTGAAGCTTTCTTT.

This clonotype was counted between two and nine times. CDR3 loop: CASKQGLAWETQYF. The CDR3, as DNA: TGTGCCAGCAAGCAGGGACTAGCTTGGGAGACCCAGTACTTC. The rearrangement uses TRBV12-3 or TRBV12-4 and TRBJ2-5, with 9 bases lining up with TRBD2. The CDR3 is made up of 14 amino acids. V lost 7 bases to trimming and J lost 5 bases; unmatched junction nucleotides: 8.

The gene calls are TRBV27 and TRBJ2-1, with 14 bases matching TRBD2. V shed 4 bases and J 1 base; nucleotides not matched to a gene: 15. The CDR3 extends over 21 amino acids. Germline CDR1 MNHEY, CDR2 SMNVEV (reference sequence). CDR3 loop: CASSSYMGLAGEMRSYNEQFF. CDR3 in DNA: TGTGCCAGCAGTTCCTACATGGGACTAGCGGGAGAGATGAGGTCCTACAATGAGCAGTTCTTC.